This T cell receptor beta chain was profiled in a study of shared clonotypes between healthy human individuals. Broader study findings: Clonotypes not shared had lower generation probabilities than those common to all four donors.

Measured with immunoSEQ multiplex PCR; TCRdb has only the in-frame clones, and not every one. The sample contains some 2 million clones, about 95% of which appear only once. CD45RO-negative, CCR7-selected cells formed the naive CD8 fraction, which excluded terminally differentiated effector memory CD45RA+ cells. The donor population consisted of healthy HIV-negative adults with no recent acute infections or vaccinations. Germline loops: CDR1 SGHVS, CDR2 FQNEAQ. This CDR3 is 16 amino acids long. With 5 bases clipped from V and 0 bases from J, the junction kept 9 bases outside the gene matches. Points on this clone: No antigen is known for it.

The TCR was taken from a man between 18 and 35 years old in good health. Input material: naive CD8+ T cells sorted from blood. The genes are TRBV7-8 and TRBJ1-1, with 7 nucleotides matching TRBD1. In DNA form, the CDR3 reads TGTGCCAGCAGCCATAGGACAGGAAGAGTGAACACTGAAGCTTTCTTT. Encoded protein: CASSHRTGRVNTEAFF.